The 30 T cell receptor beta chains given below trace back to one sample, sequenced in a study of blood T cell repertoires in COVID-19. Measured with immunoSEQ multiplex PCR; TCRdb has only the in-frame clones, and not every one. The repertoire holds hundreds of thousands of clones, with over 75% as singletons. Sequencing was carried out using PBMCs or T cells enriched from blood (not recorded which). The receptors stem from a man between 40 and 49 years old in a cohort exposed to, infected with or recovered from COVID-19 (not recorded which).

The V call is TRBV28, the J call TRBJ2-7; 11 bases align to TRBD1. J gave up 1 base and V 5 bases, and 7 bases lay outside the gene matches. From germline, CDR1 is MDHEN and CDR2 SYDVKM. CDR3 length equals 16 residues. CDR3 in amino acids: CASSPGQGAISYEQYF. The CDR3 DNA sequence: TGTGCCAGCAGTCCAGGACAGGGGGCAATTTCCTACGAGCAGTACTTC.

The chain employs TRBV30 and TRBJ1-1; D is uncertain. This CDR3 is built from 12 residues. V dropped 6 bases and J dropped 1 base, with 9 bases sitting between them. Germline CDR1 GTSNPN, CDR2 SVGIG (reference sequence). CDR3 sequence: CACGRSNTEAFF. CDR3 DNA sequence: TGTGCCTGTGGACGGTCGAACACTGAAGCTTTCTTT.

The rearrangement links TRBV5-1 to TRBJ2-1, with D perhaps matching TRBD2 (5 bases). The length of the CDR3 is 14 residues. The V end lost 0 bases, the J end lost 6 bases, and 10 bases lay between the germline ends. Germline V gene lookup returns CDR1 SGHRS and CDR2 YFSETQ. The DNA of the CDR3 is TGCGCCAGCAGCTTGGTCGGCGGGCGCAATGAGCAGTTCTTC. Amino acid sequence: CASSLVGGRNEQFF.

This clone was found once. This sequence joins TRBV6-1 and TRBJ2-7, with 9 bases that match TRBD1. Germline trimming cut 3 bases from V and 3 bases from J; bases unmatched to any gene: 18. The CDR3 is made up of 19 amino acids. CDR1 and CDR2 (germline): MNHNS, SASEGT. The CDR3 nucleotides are TGTGCCAGCAGTGAGCAGGGGACAGGGTTGTGGACCCCGGACTACGAGCAGTACTTC. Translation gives CASSEQGTGLWTPDYEQYF.

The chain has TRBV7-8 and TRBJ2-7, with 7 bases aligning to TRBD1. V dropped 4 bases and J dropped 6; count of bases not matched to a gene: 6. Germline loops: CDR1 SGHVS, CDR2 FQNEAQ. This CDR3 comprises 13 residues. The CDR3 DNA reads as TGTGCCAGCAGCTCAGGACAGGCCCGCGAGCAGTACTTC. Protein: CASSSGQAREQYF.

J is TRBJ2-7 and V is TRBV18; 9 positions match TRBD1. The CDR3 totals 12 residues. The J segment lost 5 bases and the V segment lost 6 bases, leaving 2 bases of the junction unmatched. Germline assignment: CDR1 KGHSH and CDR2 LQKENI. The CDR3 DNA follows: TGTGCCAGCTCCCGGGACAGGGACGAGCAGTACTTC. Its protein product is CASSRDRDEQYF.

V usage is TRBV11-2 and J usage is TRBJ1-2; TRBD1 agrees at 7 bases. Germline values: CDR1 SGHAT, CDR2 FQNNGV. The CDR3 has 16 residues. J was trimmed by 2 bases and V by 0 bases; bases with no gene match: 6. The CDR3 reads CASSLEPGGQNYGYTF. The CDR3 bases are TGTGCCAGCAGCTTAGAACCAGGGGGACAGAACTATGGCTACACCTTC.

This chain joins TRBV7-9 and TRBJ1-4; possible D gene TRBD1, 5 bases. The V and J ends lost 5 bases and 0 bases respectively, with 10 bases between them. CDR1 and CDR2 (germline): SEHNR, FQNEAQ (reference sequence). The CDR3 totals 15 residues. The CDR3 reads CASSGSRATNEKLFF. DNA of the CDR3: TGTGCCAGCAGCGGCTCCAGGGCAACTAATGAAAAACTGTTTTTT.

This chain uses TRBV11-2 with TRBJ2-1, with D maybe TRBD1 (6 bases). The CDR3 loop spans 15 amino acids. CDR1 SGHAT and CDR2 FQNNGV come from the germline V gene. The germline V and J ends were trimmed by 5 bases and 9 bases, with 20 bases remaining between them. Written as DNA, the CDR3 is TGTGCCAGCAGCCCTATAGCCTCTGCCAGGGGTGAGCAGTTCTTC. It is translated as CASSPIASARGEQFF.

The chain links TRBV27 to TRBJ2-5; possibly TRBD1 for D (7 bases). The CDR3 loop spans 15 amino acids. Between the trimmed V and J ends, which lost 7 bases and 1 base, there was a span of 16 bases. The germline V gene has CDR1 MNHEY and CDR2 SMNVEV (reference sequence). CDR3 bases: TGTGCCAGCACTATGAGGAGGGGGCCCCAAGAGACCCAGTACTTC. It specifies CASTMRRGPQETQYF.

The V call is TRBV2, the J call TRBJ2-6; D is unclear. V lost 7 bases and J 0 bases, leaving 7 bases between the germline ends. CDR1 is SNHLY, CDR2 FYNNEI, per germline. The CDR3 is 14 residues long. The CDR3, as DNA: TGTGCCAGCACGAGGAACTCTGGGGCCAACGTCCTGACTTTC. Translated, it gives CASTRNSGANVLTF.

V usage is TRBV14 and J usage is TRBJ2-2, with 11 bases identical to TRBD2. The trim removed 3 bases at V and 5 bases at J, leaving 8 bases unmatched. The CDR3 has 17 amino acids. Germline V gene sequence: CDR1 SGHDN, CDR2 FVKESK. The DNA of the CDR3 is TGTGCCAGCAGCCATCGTCCGCTAGCGGGAGGTACCGGGGAGCTGTTTTTT. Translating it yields CASSHRPLAGGTGELFF.

In DNA, the CDR3 is TGTGCCAGCAGCCCGGGACTAGCGGAGGGCGCCAAAAACATTCAGTACTTC. Its protein is CASSPGLAEGAKNIQYF. V usage is TRBV9 and J usage is TRBJ2-4, with 11 bases lining up with TRBD2. This CDR3 contains 17 residues. The V segment lost 4 bases and the J segment 1 base; nucleotides outside the gene matches: 7. The germline V gene encodes CDR1 SGDLS and CDR2 YYNGEE.

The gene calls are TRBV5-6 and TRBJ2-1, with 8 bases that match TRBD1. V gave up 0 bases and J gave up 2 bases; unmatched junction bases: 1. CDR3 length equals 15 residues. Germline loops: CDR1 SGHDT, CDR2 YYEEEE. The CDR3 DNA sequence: TGTGCCAGCAGCTTGGCAGGGGGCACCTACAATGAGCAGTTCTTC. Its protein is CASSLAGGTYNEQFF.

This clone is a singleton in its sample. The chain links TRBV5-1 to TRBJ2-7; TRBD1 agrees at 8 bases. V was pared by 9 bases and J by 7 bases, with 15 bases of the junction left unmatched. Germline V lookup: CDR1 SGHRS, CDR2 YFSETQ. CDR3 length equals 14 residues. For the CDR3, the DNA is TGCGCCACCAAGGAAGAGACAGGGGTTCGGGAGCAGTACTTC. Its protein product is CATKEETGVREQYF.

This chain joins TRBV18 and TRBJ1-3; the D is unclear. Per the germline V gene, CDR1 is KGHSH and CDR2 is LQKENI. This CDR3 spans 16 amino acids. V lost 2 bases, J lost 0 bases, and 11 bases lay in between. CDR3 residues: CASSPYLAVSGNTIYF. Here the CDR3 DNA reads TGTGCCAGCTCACCATACTTAGCCGTCTCTGGAAACACCATATATTTT.

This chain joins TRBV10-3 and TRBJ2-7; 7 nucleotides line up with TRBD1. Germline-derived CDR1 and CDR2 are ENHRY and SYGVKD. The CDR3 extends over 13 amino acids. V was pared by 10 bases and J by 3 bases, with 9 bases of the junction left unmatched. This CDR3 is CATLRTGDYEQYF. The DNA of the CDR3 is TGTGCCACCCTACGGACAGGAGACTACGAGCAGTACTTC.

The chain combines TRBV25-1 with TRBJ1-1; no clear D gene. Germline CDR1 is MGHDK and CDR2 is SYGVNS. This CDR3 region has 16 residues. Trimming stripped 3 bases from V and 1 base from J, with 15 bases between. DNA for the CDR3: TGTGCCAGCAGTGAGGCTTGGAGTTCGACGAACACTGAAGCTTTCTTT. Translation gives CASSEAWSSTNTEAFF.

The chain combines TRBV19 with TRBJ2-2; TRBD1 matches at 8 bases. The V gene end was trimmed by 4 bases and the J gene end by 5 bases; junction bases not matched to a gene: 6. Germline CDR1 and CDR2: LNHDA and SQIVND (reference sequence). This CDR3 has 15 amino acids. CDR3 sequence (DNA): TGTGCCAGTAGTACCGGACAGGGCTATACCGGGGAGCTGTTTTTT. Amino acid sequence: CASSTGQGYTGELFF.

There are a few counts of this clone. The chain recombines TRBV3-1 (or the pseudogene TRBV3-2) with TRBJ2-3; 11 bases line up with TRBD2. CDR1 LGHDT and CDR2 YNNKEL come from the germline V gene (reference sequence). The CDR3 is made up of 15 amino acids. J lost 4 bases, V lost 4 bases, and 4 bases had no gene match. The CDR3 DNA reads TGTGCCAGCAGCCCCACTAGCGGGAGTCCAGATACGCAGTATTTT. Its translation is CASSPTSGSPDTQYF.

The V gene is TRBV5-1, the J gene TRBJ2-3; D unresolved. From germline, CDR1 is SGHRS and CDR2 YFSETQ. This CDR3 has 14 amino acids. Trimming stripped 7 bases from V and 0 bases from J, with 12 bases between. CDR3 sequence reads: CASRPLFSTDTQYF. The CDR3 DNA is TGCGCCAGCCGTCCCCTATTCAGCACAGATACGCAGTATTTT.

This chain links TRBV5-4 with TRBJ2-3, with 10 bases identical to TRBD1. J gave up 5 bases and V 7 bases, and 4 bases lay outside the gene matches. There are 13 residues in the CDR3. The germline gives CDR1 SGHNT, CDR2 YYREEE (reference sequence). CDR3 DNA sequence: TGTGCCAGCCGGACAGGGGGTGAAGATACGCAGTATTTT. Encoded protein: CASRTGGEDTQYF.

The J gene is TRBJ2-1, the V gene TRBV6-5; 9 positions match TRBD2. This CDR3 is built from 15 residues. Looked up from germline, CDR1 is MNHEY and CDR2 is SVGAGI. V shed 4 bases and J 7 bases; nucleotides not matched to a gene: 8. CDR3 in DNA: TGTGCCAGCAGTTCACTAGCGGGTTTAGTAAATGAGCAGTTCTTC. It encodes CASSSLAGLVNEQFF.

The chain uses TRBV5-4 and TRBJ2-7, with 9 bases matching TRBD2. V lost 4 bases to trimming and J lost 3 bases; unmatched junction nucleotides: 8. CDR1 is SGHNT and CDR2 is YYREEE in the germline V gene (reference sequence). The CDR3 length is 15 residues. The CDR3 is CASSTGSGRGYEQYF. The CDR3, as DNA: TGTGCCAGCAGCACCGGTAGCGGGAGAGGCTACGAGCAGTACTTC.

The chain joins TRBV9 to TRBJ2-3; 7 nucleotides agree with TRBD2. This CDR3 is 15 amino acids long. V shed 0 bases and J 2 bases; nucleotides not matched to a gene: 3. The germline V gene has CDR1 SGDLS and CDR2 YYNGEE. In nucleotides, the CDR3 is TGTGCCAGCAGCGTAGAAAGCGGGAACACAGATACGCAGTATTTT. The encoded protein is CASSVESGNTDTQYF.

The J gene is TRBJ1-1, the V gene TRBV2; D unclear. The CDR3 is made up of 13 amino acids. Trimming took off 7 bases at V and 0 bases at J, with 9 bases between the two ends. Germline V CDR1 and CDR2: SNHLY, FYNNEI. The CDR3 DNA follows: TGTGCCAGCAAGACACAGATGAACACTGAAGCTTTCTTT. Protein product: CASKTQMNTEAFF.

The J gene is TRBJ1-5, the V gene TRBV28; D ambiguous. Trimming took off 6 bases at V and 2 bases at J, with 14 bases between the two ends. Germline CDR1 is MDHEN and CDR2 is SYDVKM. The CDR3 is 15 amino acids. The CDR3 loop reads CASRLPLTGNQPQHF. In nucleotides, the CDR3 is TGTGCCAGCAGACTACCCTTGACGGGCAATCAGCCCCAGCATTTT.

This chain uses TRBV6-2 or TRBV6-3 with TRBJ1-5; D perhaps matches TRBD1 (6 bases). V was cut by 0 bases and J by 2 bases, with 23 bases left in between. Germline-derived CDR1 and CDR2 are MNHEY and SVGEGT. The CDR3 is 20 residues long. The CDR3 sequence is CASSYSGTGNSYKRNQPQHF. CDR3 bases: TGTGCCAGCAGTTACTCGGGAACAGGGAACTCTTATAAGCGCAATCAGCCCCAGCATTTT.

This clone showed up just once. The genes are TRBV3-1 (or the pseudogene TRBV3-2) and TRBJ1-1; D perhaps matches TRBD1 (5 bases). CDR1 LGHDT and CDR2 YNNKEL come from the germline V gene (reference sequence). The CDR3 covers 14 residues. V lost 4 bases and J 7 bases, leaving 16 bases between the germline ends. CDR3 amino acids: CASSPMEGWGEAFF. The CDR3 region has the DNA TGTGCCAGCAGCCCGATGGAGGGGTGGGGTGAAGCTTTCTTT.

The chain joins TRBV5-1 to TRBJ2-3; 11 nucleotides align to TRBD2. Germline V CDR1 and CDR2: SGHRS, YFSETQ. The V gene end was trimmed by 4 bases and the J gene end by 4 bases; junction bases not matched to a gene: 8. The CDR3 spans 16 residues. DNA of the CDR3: TGCGCCAGCAGCACACCGACTAGCGGGACTGCAGATACGCAGTATTTT. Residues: CASSTPTSGTADTQYF.